This T cell receptor beta chain was recovered during a study of blood T cell repertoires in COVID-19. Study overall: Some COVID-19 samples were acute and others convalescent; all came from the United States, Italy and Spain. PBMCs, B-cell-depleted T cells, or T cells provided the cDNA or gDNA that made up the material.

Original handling: Amplifying reference gene primers gave estimates of nucleated cell counts. The protocol was immunoSEQ multiplex PCR, while the TCRdb copy is restricted to in-frame clones and leaves out a portion. V, J and clone size reflect that table, while D and trimming were determined from the DNA. This table has 90,000 to 100,000 clones, around 85% appearing once. Germline-derived CDR1 and CDR2 are SNHLY and FYNNEI. The J segment lost 3 bases and the V segment lost 8 bases, leaving 16 bases of the junction unmatched. The CDR3 totals 17 residues. The sequenced material came from peripheral blood. The chain employs TRBV2 and TRBJ2-1; 7 positions match TRBD2. The source is an older woman with acute or convalescent COVID-19. This CDR3 reads CASSPLAGDHLYNEQFF. The CDR3 nucleotides are TGTGCCAGCTCGCCTCTGGCGGGGGACCATCTCTACAATGAGCAGTTCTTC.